Following are 15 T cell receptor beta chains from one sample sequenced in a study of post-analysis software for immune sequencing data. Findings and caveats of the study: With TRBV5-6, TRBV5-1 and TRBV20-1 included, about five TRBV segments were more frequent in patients than in controls.

Unique molecular identifiers were built into the TCR beta cDNA libraries. In TCRdb, the PCR reads were re-called with MiXCR into one record per CDR3 protein. This table holds approximately 770,000 distinct CDR3 sequences, about 43% found once. The antigens these receptors bind are not known. Sequencing was done on a sample of blood. The receptors come from a girl aged 5 to 17 with multiple sclerosis.

The chain joins TRBV29-1 to TRBJ2-7; D gene unclear. Trimming stripped 1 base from V and 2 bases from J, with 15 bases between. Germline assignment: CDR1 SQVTM and CDR2 ANQGSEA. The CDR3 runs 15 residues. The DNA for the CDR3 is TGCAGCGTTGAAGTGGAGAGCAAAAACGCCTACGAGCAGTACTTC. Translation gives CSVEVESKNAYEQYF.

CDR3 DNA: TGCGCCAGCAGCTTGATTTCTGACAGTCTAGCCAAAAACATTCAGTACTTC. It yields the protein CASSLISDSLAKNIQYF. The V and J genes are TRBV5-1 and TRBJ2-4; weak D call: TRBD1 (5 bases). The CDR3 spans 17 residues. Germline lookup yields CDR1 SGHRS and CDR2 YFSETQ. Trimming stripped 1 base from V and 0 bases from J, with 14 bases between.

Here the CDR3 reads CASTGSVYEQYF. For the CDR3, the DNA is TGTGCCAGCACCGGGAGCGTATACGAGCAGTACTTC. V usage is TRBV6-6 and J usage is TRBJ2-7, with a tentative D call TRBD2 (6 bases). The CDR3 spans 12 residues. The V and J ends lost 7 bases and 4 bases respectively, with 11 bases between them. The germline CDR1 and CDR2 sequences are MNHNY and SVGAGI (reference sequence).

This chain joins TRBV20-1 and TRBJ2-4; D is unclear. The end of the DNA is better explained by TRBJ2-7, so the J call may be wrong. Germline-derived CDR1 and CDR2 are DFQATT and SNEGSKA (reference sequence). This CDR3 has 12 amino acids. As DNA, the CDR3 is TGCAGTGCTAGAAGCCAGTCTGACGAGCAGTACTTC. Its translation is CSARSQSDEQYF.

The J gene is TRBJ2-7, the V gene TRBV25-1; D is possibly TRBD1 (8 bases). V was clipped by 1 base and J by 2 bases, with 21 bases between them. This CDR3 is 18 amino acids long. CDR1 is MGHDK and CDR2 is SYGVNS in the germline V gene. The CDR3 sequence: CASSESGLRAGGTYEQYF. In nucleotides, the CDR3 is TGTGCCAGCAGTGAATCGGGACTACGGGCAGGGGGCACCTACGAGCAGTACTTC.

This clonotype was seen a handful of times. The V call is TRBV20-1, the J call TRBJ2-7; the match to TRBD2 covers 9 bases. The CDR3 loop spans 13 amino acids. Trimming at V came to 3 bases and at J to 3 bases, leaving 3 bases not matched to a gene. Germline values: CDR1 DFQATT, CDR2 SNEGSKA (reference sequence). The CDR3 sequence is CSARGGRDYEQYF. DNA for the CDR3: TGCAGTGCTAGGGGCGGGAGGGACTACGAGCAGTACTTC.

In its sample, this clonotype was seen a few times. The genes are TRBV27 and TRBJ2-7; D not resolved. This CDR3 contains 15 residues. The germline gives CDR1 MNHEY, CDR2 SMNVEV (reference sequence). The V end lost 2 bases, the J end lost 1 base, and 12 bases lay between the germline ends. The CDR3 region is CASSLAVGLSYEQYF. CDR3 coding DNA: TGTGCCAGCAGTTTAGCGGTGGGCCTTTCCTACGAGCAGTACTTC.

The sample holds one count of this clonotype. The V and J genes are TRBV7-9 and TRBJ2-7; 7 bases fit TRBD2. Germline CDR1 reads SEHNR; CDR2 reads FQNEAQ (reference sequence). J lost 6 bases, V lost 5 bases, and 10 bases had no gene match. CDR3 length: 14 amino acids. CDR3 coding DNA: TGTGCCAGCAGCGCCCCGGGACTATGCGGCGAGCAGTACTTC. This gives the protein CASSAPGLCGEQYF. Using reference TRBV7-9 and TRBJ2-7 for the parts outside the CDR3, the full variable domain is DTGVSQNPRHKITKRGQNVTFRCDPISEHNRLYWYRQTLGQGPEFLTYFQNEAQLEKSRLLSDRFSAERPKGSFSTLEIQRTEQGDSAMYLCASSAPGLCGEQYFGPGTRLTVT.

This rearrangement joins TRBV12-3 or TRBV12-4 to TRBJ2-2, with D possibly being TRBD1 (5 bases). This CDR3 has 14 residues. Trimming took 5 bases from V and 4 from J, leaving 11 bases between them. The CDR3 DNA follows: TGTGCCAGCAGTCCCGCGACAGCCACCGGGGAGCTGTTTTTT. It yields the protein CASSPATATGELFF.

The chain combines TRBV27 with TRBJ2-1, with D hard to call. The CDR3 sequence is 13 residues long. V was shortened by 10 bases and J by 0 bases, with 10 bases between the two germline ends. Germline V gene data show CDR1 as MNHEY and CDR2 as SMNVEV (reference sequence). DNA for the CDR3: TGTGCCACCCGGCCTAGCTCCTACAATGAGCAGTTCTTC. Protein product: CATRPSSYNEQFF.

The genes are TRBV2 and TRBJ2-6, with TRBD1 identical over 9 bases. This CDR3 has 17 residues. Germline-derived CDR1 and CDR2 are SNHLY and FYNNEI. The trim removed 6 bases at V and 3 bases at J, leaving 9 bases unmatched. CDR3 residues: CASREGQGIRGANVLTF. The CDR3 DNA follows: TGTGCCAGCAGGGAGGGACAGGGTATTCGTGGGGCCAACGTCCTGACTTTC.

This clonotype was picked up a small number of times. The chain combines TRBV29-1 with TRBJ2-3; 10 nucleotides align to TRBD1. Per the germline V gene, CDR1 is SQVTM and CDR2 is ANQGSEA. V was clipped by 5 bases and J by 6 bases; unmatched bases: 11. There are 15 residues in the CDR3. In nucleotides, the CDR3 is TGCAGCGTTAAGGGACAGGGGTTCTTCGGGGATACGCAGTATTTT. It is translated as CSVKGQGFFGDTQYF.

V is TRBV12-3 or TRBV12-4 and J is TRBJ2-1, with no clear D. Trimming shortened V by 3 bases and J by 6 bases, and 9 bases separated the two germline ends. CDR3 length: 13 amino acids. CDR3 sequence reads: CASSLLVANEQFF. DNA of the CDR3: TGTGCCAGCAGTTTGCTTGTAGCCAATGAGCAGTTCTTC.

This chain links TRBV3-1 with TRBJ1-2; 7 nucleotides agree with TRBD1. CDR1 and CDR2 from the germline V gene are LGHDT and YNNKEL (reference sequence). CDR3 length equals 17 residues. V dropped 0 bases and J dropped 6; count of bases not matched to a gene: 13. CDR3 sequence: CASSQDSGWDSDDGYTF. The DNA for the CDR3 is TGTGCCAGCAGCCAAGATTCGGGGTGGGACAGTGACGATGGCTACACCTTC.

In nucleotides, the CDR3 is TGTGCCAGCAGCGTAGACACTAACTATGGCTACACCTTC. It codes for CASSVDTNYGYTF. The chain recombines TRBV9 with TRBJ1-2; no firm D call. The CDR3 spans 13 residues. V lost 0 bases, J lost 0 bases, and 3 bases lay in between. Germline lookup yields CDR1 SGDLS and CDR2 YYNGEE.